These T cell receptor beta chains were read from a single sample in a study of a mutant IDH1 vaccine in newly diagnosed glioma. The protocol was immunoSEQ multiplex PCR, while the TCRdb copy is restricted to in-frame clones and leaves out a portion. The sample yields over 55,000 clones, roughly 80% seen once. For these TCRs, the target antigens are not known. The sample in question was PBMCs, obtained from a glioma patient whose treatment included an IDH1 peptide vaccine. Source of these receptors: a man aged 25-45 years with glioma. The CDR3 runs from the conserved cysteine through the conserved F or W. The order of the fields is D gene, clone size, V gene, J gene, CDR3 DNA, CDR3 protein. D genes are given only for firm matches. Some rows have no size entry. The others give once, few or many, or a class for an expanded clone.

D gene: .
clone size: .
V gene: TRBV7-6
J gene: TRBJ1-6
CDR3 DNA: TGTGCCAGCAGCCGCAGTGGGACCCATTCACCCCTCCACTTT
CDR3 protein: CASSRSGTHSPLHF

D gene: .
clone size: .
V gene: TRBV2
J gene: TRBJ1-2
CDR3 DNA: TGTGCCAGCAGTGAAAGTAGGGCTGGCTACACCTTC
CDR3 protein: CASSESRAGYTF

D gene: .
clone size: .
V gene: TRBV5-4
J gene: TRBJ1-4
CDR3 DNA: TGTGCCAGCAGCTCCGGGGGGGGAGAGGAAAAACTGTTTTTT
CDR3 protein: CASSSGGGEEKLFF

D gene: TRBD1
clone size: .
V gene: TRBV6-6
J gene: TRBJ2-7
CDR3 DNA: TGTGCCAGCAGTTACACTATACAGGGGGTGACCTACGAGCAGTACTTC
CDR3 protein: CASSYTIQGVTYEQYF

D gene: .
clone size: medium-sized
V gene: TRBV5-1
J gene: TRBJ1-6
CDR3 DNA: TGCGCCAGCAGCTTGGGATCCGGTAGGACGCCCTCACCCCTCCACTTT
CDR3 protein: CASSLGSGRTPSPLHF

D gene: TRBD2
clone size: .
V gene: TRBV6-1
J gene: TRBJ2-5
CDR3 DNA: TGTGCCAGCAGTGAACAAGCGGGGGTACAAGAGACCCAGTACTTC
CDR3 protein: CASSEQAGVQETQYF

D gene: .
clone size: .
V gene: TRBV7-9
J gene: TRBJ2-5
CDR3 DNA: TGTGCCAGCAGCCACCGGGGGGCGAGGCAAGAGACCCAGTACTTC
CDR3 protein: CASSHRGARQETQYF

D gene: TRBD2
clone size: .
V gene: TRBV7-6
J gene: TRBJ2-5
CDR3 DNA: TGTGCCAGCAGCTTTCCGCGGGGTAGCGGGGGGCCAAGCCAAGAGACCCAGTACTTC
CDR3 protein: CASSFPRGSGGPSQETQYF

D gene: .
clone size: few
V gene: TRBV5-6
J gene: TRBJ2-7
CDR3 DNA: TGTGCCAGCAGCTTGTACAGGGACTCCTACGAGCAGTACTTC
CDR3 protein: CASSLYRDSYEQYF

D gene: TRBD1
clone size: few
V gene: TRBV2
J gene: TRBJ1-1
CDR3 DNA: TGTGCCACCCGGGACAGGGATGTTTCCGAGGCTTTCTTT
CDR3 protein: CATRDRDVSEAFF

D gene: TRBD1
clone size: .
V gene: TRBV29-1
J gene: TRBJ2-7
CDR3 DNA: TGCAGCGCCGGTAGGGGACAGGGGCACCGAACCTACGAGCAGTACTTC
CDR3 protein: CSAGRGQGHRTYEQYF

D gene: .
clone size: .
V gene: TRBV18
J gene: TRBJ2-5
CDR3 DNA: TGTGCCAGCTCACCAAGGGAGACCCAGTACTTC
CDR3 protein: CASSPRETQYF